The 14 T cell receptor beta chains below were found in one sample sequenced in a study of post-analysis software for immune sequencing data (dated by TCRdb to the mid-2010s). Libraries were made using PCR. The sequencing machine was an Illumina HiSeq 2500. Unique molecular identifiers were incorporated into TCR beta cDNA libraries to reduce PCR and sequencing biases. Through fastp at Q25 and MiXCR, TCRdb rebuilt clones from the public reads, retaining in-frame beta chains. Entries that share a CDR3 protein sequence are merged under the most common genes and DNA. For this sample the table gives about 160,000 distinct CDR3 sequences, of which roughly 35% were detected only once. The ten biggest clones cover under 30% of the sample. The time point label of this sample denotes: second blood draw from one MS patient after hematopoietic stem cell transplantation. Sequenced material: blood, taken after autologous hematopoietic stem cell transplantation. These receptors all come from a girl aged 10-17 years with multiple sclerosis. Donor details come from another sample of the same person, matched by shared clones.

This clonotype was observed a handful of times. V is TRBV28 and J is TRBJ1-1, with D possibly TRBD1 on 5 matching bases. There are 13 residues in the CDR3. Germline CDR1 reads MDHEN; CDR2 reads SYDVKM. With 7 bases removed from V and 3 bases from J, the gap between germline ends came to 12 bases. Written as DNA, the CDR3 is TGTGCCAGCACCCCAGGGAGTCACACTGAAGCTTTCTTT. It translates to CASTPGSHTEAFF.

Comments on this clonotype: A clone one base away is much larger, so this may be a read error. CDR3 nucleotide sequence: TGTGCCAGCACTCGCGTACCTTGCGAGCAGTACTTC. The encoded protein is CASTRVPCEQYF. The chain links TRBV27 to TRBJ2-7; no clear D gene. V was trimmed by 7 bases and J by 6 bases, leaving 13 bases between them. The CDR3 contains 12 residues. CDR1 MNHEY and CDR2 SMNVEV come from the germline V gene (reference sequence).

A few counts support this clonotype. The rearrangement uses TRBV20-1 and TRBJ1-5; D is perhaps TRBD1 (6 bases). Trimming removed 6 bases from V and 4 bases from J, with 16 bases in between. The CDR3 spans 14 residues. CDR1 is DFQATT and CDR2 is SNEGSKA in the germline V gene (reference sequence). CDR3 nucleotides: TGCAGTGCCGTGACCGGGACACCTAATCAGCCCCAGCATTTT. It translates to CSAVTGTPNQPQHF.

The chain combines TRBV20-1 with TRBJ2-1; 11 bases are a match to TRBD2. This CDR3 is built from 15 residues. Germline V gene lookup returns CDR1 DFQATT and CDR2 SNEGSKA (reference sequence). The V gene end was trimmed by 5 bases and the J gene end by 4 bases; junction bases not matched to a gene: 7. In nucleotides, the CDR3 is TGCAGTGCTTCTCCGACTAGCGGGATTTACAATGAGCAGTTCTTC. It translates to CSASPTSGIYNEQFF.

The gene calls are TRBV10-3 and TRBJ1-1, with TRBD1 matching 12 bases. Germline V gene lookup returns CDR1 ENHRY and CDR2 SYGVKD. This CDR3 spans 15 amino acids. The J segment lost 4 bases and the V segment lost 5 bases, leaving 5 bases of the junction unmatched. CDR3 loop: CAISPGTGGGTEAFF. CDR3 DNA: TGTGCCATCAGTCCCGGGACAGGGGGCGGCACTGAAGCTTTCTTT.

The table lists this clonotype with a few counts. The chain carries TRBV20-1 and TRBJ2-3, with a weak D call TRBD2 (6 bases). The germline V gene encodes CDR1 DFQATT and CDR2 SNEGSKA (reference sequence). V was trimmed by 1 base and J by 11 bases, leaving 10 bases between them. The CDR3 loop spans 11 amino acids. This chain's CDR3 is CSARGEGGQYF. CDR3 DNA sequence: TGCAGTGCTAGAGGAGAGGGAGGGCAGTATTTT.

Many counts were recorded for this clonotype. The gene calls are TRBV21-1 and TRBJ2-3; TRBD2, the D gene given by the table, was not confirmed from the DNA. TRBV21-1 is listed as a pseudogene. The CDR3 length is 20 residues. CDR3 sequence reads: CASSKAWEPLSGRYPDTQYF. The CDR3 coding sequence is TGTGCCAGCAGCAAAGCGTGGGAGCCGCTTAGCGGGAGGTACCCAGATACGCAGTATTTT.

CDR3 region: CASSQANGALSYNEQFF. DNA for the CDR3: TGCGCCAGCAGCCAAGCTAACGGAGCTCTCTCCTACAATGAGCAGTTCTTC. The chain employs TRBV4-1 and TRBJ2-1; D unclear. Germline V gene data show CDR1 as MGHRA and CDR2 as YSYEKL. The CDR3 has 17 residues. Trimming pared 1 base from V and 0 bases from J, leaving 13 bases between.

The rearrangement joins TRBV11-2 to TRBJ2-1; D might be TRBD1 (5 bases). This CDR3 is built from 16 residues. The V and J ends lost 5 bases and 5 bases respectively, with 19 bases between them. In germline, CDR1 is SGHAT, CDR2 FQNNGV. The CDR3 nucleotides are TGTGCCAGCAGCCTGAATAGGCAGGGTGGGGACAATGAGCAGTTCTTC. Translation gives CASSLNRQGGDNEQFF.

This clonotype was counted a few times. CDR3 nucleotides: TGCGCCAGCAGCCAAGAGGCCGACCGTAGCACAGATACGCAGTATTTT. This codes for CASSQEADRSTDTQYF. The V call is TRBV4-1, the J call TRBJ2-3, with no clear D. Germline lookup yields CDR1 MGHRA and CDR2 YSYEKL. V was clipped by 0 bases and J by 0 bases, with 10 bases between them. This CDR3 comprises 16 residues.

The chain uses TRBV6-1 and TRBJ2-3; weak D call: TRBD1 (6 bases). Germline V CDR1 and CDR2: MNHNS, SASEGT. The CDR3 covers 14 residues. V was trimmed by 10 bases and J by 2 bases, leaving 16 bases between them. In nucleotides, the CDR3 is TGTGCCACCCAGGGGCCATCACACACAGATACGCAGTATTTT. Translated: CATQGPSHTDTQYF.

The rearrangement uses TRBV7-2 and TRBJ2-1, with 7 positions matching TRBD2. CDR1 and CDR2 (germline): SGHTA, FQGNSA. Trimming at V came to 8 bases and at J to 8 bases, leaving 15 bases not matched to a gene. This CDR3 spans 15 amino acids. CDR3 residues: CASRPGLWPWDEQFF. The CDR3 DNA reads TGTGCCAGCCGCCCGGGACTATGGCCCTGGGATGAGCAGTTCTTC.

V is TRBV7-2 and J is TRBJ2-7, with D possibly matching TRBD1 (7 bases). Trimming took 1 base from V and 4 from J, leaving 14 bases between them. The CDR3 sequence is 15 residues long. The germline CDR1 and CDR2 sequences are SGHTA and FQGNSA. DNA for the CDR3: TGTGCCAGCAGCTTAGGCCCAGGGGGGATTTACGAGCAGTACTTC. Its translation is CASSLGPGGIYEQYF.

The chain employs TRBV6-5 and TRBJ1-1; TRBD1 agrees at 7 bases. Germline V gene lookup returns CDR1 MNHEY and CDR2 SVGAGI. Trimming cost V 2 bases and J 3 bases; bases outside gene matches: 6. The CDR3 runs 15 residues. The CDR3, as DNA: TGTGCCAGCAGTTACGGCGTCAGGGGGTACACTGAAGCTTTCTTT. This codes for CASSYGVRGYTEAFF.